These 22 T cell receptor beta chains were all obtained from the same sample, sequenced in a study of T cells in Graves' hyperthyroidism and ophthalmopathy. It was RNA transcripts that yielded the amplified TCR beta CDR3 regions. The TCR CDR3 first-round RT-PCR relied on the HTBI primer set. One entry per CDR3 protein results from TCRdb running MiXCR on the multiplex PCR reads. Among more than 300,000 distinct CDR3 sequences listed, roughly 17% were seen once. Sequenced: blood. These receptor sequences come from a woman in her twenties or thirties with Graves' hyperthyroidism that later progressed to Graves' ophthalmopathy.

This clonotype was observed at least ten times. The J gene is TRBJ2-7, the V gene TRBV18; 7 nucleotides align to TRBD1. Germline V gene sequence: CDR1 KGHSH, CDR2 LQKENI. Unmatched junction bases numbered 8, after V lost 1 base and J lost 5 bases. The CDR3 has 15 residues. In DNA, the CDR3 is TGTGCCAGCTCACCACTGGCAGGACAGGTGAACGAGCAGTACTTC. This gives the protein CASSPLAGQVNEQYF. Using reference TRBV18 and TRBJ2-7 for the parts outside the CDR3, the full variable domain is NAGVMQNPRHLVRRRGQEARLRCSPMKGHSHVYWYRQLPEEGLKFMVYLQKENIIDESGMPKERFSAEFPKEGPSILRIQQVVRGDSAAYFCASSPLAGQVNEQYFGPGTRLTVT.

This clonotype was seen many times. The chain has TRBV28 and TRBJ1-4, with D unclear. Between the trimmed V and J ends, which lost 5 bases and 11 bases, there was a span of 15 bases. There are 13 residues in the CDR3. Germline CDR1 MDHEN, CDR2 SYDVKM. CDR3 sequence: CASSEIGSGKLFF. CDR3 sequence (DNA): TGTGCCAGCAGTGAAATTGGAAGTGGGAAACTGTTTTTT. Based on the CDR3 plus reference TRBV28 and TRBJ1-4, the full variable domain is DVKVTQSSRYLVKRTGEKVFLECVQDMDHENMFWYRQDPGLGLRLIYFSYDVKMKEKGDIPEGYSVSREKKERFSLILESASTNQTSMYLCASSEIGSGKLFFGSGTQLSVL.

This clonotype was detected a few times. This chain joins TRBV20-1 and TRBJ2-5; TRBD2 might be the D (7 bases). CDR3 length equals 13 residues. The ends were cut back, 2 bases at V and 5 bases at J, with 12 bases in the middle. Germline V gene lookup returns CDR1 DFQATT and CDR2 SNEGSKA (reference sequence). The chain's CDR3 is CSARRGGGETQYF. The CDR3 bases are TGCAGTGCTAGAAGGGGGGGTGGCGAGACCCAGTACTTC.

This clonotype occurred many times. The chain carries TRBV5-1 and TRBJ1-1, with TRBD1 as a possible D gene (6 bases). CDR3 size: 14 residues. The V end was cut by 4 bases, the J end by 7 bases, with 17 bases between. Germline CDR1 and CDR2: SGHRS and YFSETQ. The CDR3 DNA is TGCGCCAGCAGCGCCGACGGGACACCTCTTGAAGCTTTCTTT. Protein product: CASSADGTPLEAFF.

In this sample, this clonotype turned up many times. The chain carries TRBV24-1 and TRBJ2-2; no clear D. The germline V and J ends were trimmed by 10 bases and 0 bases, with 11 bases remaining between them. The germline V gene encodes CDR1 KGHDR and CDR2 SFDVKD. This CDR3 is built from 14 residues. This CDR3 is CATASNANTGELFF. CDR3 bases: TGTGCCACGGCCAGCAACGCGAACACCGGGGAGCTGTTTTTT.

The table lists this clonotype with a few counts. V is TRBV6-1 and J is TRBJ1-6; D is ambiguous. V lost 5 bases and J 8 bases, leaving 10 bases between the germline ends. Germline CDR1 and CDR2: MNHNS and SASEGT. The CDR3 spans 13 residues. CDR3 protein: CASSQRADSPLHF. The CDR3 nucleotides read TGTGCCAGCAGTCAGAGAGCTGATTCACCCCTCCACTTT.

A remark on this clonotype: This could be a read error, since a much larger clone is one nucleotide away. The V and J genes are TRBV6-1 and TRBJ2-2; 8 bases are a match to TRBD1. The CDR3 is 16 amino acids. CDR1 and CDR2 (germline): MNHNS, SASEGT. J was trimmed by 2 bases and V by 3 bases; bases with no gene match: 5. CDR3 in DNA: TGTGCCAGCAGTGAGCCCGGGACAGGCAACACCGGGGAGCTGTTTTTT. This encodes CASSEPGTGNTGELFF.

V gene TRBV27 combines with J gene TRBJ2-3, with D unresolved. Looked up from germline, CDR1 is MNHEY and CDR2 is SMNVEV (reference sequence). CDR3 length: 16 residues. V was cut by 4 bases and J by 0 bases, with 14 bases left in between. For the CDR3, the DNA is TGTGCCAGCAGTTCAATCCCCCCCCGGAGCACAGATACGCAGTATTTT. The encoded protein is CASSSIPPRSTDTQYF.

This clonotype was seen repeatedly, ten times or more. The V and J genes are TRBV2 and TRBJ1-2, with D possibly TRBD1 on 6 matching bases. The V and J ends lost 4 bases and 8 bases respectively, with 14 bases between them. Germline V CDR1 and CDR2: SNHLY, FYNNEI. This CDR3 is built from 13 residues. This CDR3 reads CASSGGGEEGYTF. Here the CDR3 DNA reads TGTGCCAGCAGTGGAGGGGGGGAGGAGGGCTACACCTTC.

On this clonotype itself: Since a much larger clone is just one base distant, this may be a read error. J is TRBJ2-5 and V is TRBV27; 7 nucleotides align to TRBD2. With V trimmed by 5 bases and J by 0 bases, 9 bases remained unmatched. Germline loops: CDR1 MNHEY, CDR2 SMNVEV (reference sequence). CDR3 length: 16 amino acids. CDR3 bases: TGTGCCAGCAGTCCCCTAGCGGTTAAGTACCAAGAGACCCAGTACTTC. Protein: CASSPLAVKYQETQYF.

At least ten counts were recorded for this clonotype. This chain links TRBV18 with TRBJ2-5; D is possibly TRBD1 or TRBD2 (5 bases each). CDR1 KGHSH and CDR2 LQKENI come from the germline V gene. There are 15 residues in the CDR3. The V gene lost 6 bases and the J gene lost 2 bases, with 16 bases spanning the gap. CDR3 amino acids: CASSHRGGIQETQYF. CDR3 coding DNA: TGTGCCAGCTCTCACCGGGGCGGTATTCAAGAGACCCAGTACTTC. The whole variable domain, remainder taken from reference TRBV18 and TRBJ2-5, is NAGVMQNPRHLVRRRGQEARLRCSPMKGHSHVYWYRQLPEEGLKFMVYLQKENIIDESGMPKERFSAEFPKEGPSILRIQQVVRGDSAAYFCASSHRGGIQETQYFGPGTRLLVL.

This clonotype was seen repeatedly, ten times or more. This sequence joins TRBV5-1 and TRBJ2-1; 9 bases map to TRBD2. Germline assignment: CDR1 SGHRS and CDR2 YFSETQ. V shed 4 bases and J 6 bases; nucleotides not matched to a gene: 11. CDR3 length: 16 residues. The CDR3 sequence: CASSVVAGVSANEQFF. As DNA, the CDR3 is TGCGCCAGCAGCGTCGTAGCGGGAGTGTCCGCCAATGAGCAGTTCTTC.

This clonotype has more than one count but fewer than ten. J is TRBJ2-7 and V is TRBV6-1; D unresolved. In germline, CDR1 is MNHNS, CDR2 SASEGT. Trimming removed 8 bases from V and 4 bases from J, with 12 bases in between. The CDR3 runs to 12 residues. CDR3 sequence: CASALRGYEQYF. CDR3 DNA: TGTGCCAGCGCACTGAGAGGTTACGAGCAGTACTTC.

This clonotype has a handful of counts. The chain joins TRBV6-1 to TRBJ2-7; 7 bases match TRBD2. Looked up from germline, CDR1 is MNHNS and CDR2 is SASEGT. There are 15 residues in the CDR3. Unmatched junction bases numbered 8, after V lost 3 bases and J lost 3 bases. The CDR3 region is CASSDLGGVSYEQYF. CDR3 DNA: TGTGCCAGCAGTGACTTGGGGGGGGTCAGCTACGAGCAGTACTTC.

This clonotype came up a few times. The chain has TRBV5-6 and TRBJ2-2; D could derive from TRBD1 or TRBD2 (6 bases each). Germline values: CDR1 SGHDT, CDR2 YYEEEE. V lost 3 bases and J 4 bases, leaving 13 bases between the germline ends. The CDR3 extends over 15 amino acids. CDR3 residues: CASSSGTGATGELFF. CDR3 bases: TGTGCCAGCAGCTCTGGGACGGGGGCCACCGGGGAGCTGTTTTTT.

This clonotype occurred many times. The chain is built from TRBV6-1 and TRBJ1-4; TRBD1 might be the D (5 bases). The V end lost 6 bases, the J end lost 8 bases, and 10 bases lay between the germline ends. CDR1 MNHNS and CDR2 SASEGT come from the germline V gene. CDR3 length equals 12 residues. The DNA for the CDR3 is TGTGCCAGCAGCATGACAGTAGAAAAACTGTTTTTT. It codes for CASSMTVEKLFF.

In this sample, this clonotype turned up many times. V is TRBV20-1 and J is TRBJ2-7; D not resolved. Between the trimmed V and J ends, which lost 6 bases and 3 bases, there was a span of 9 bases. Germline CDR1 reads DFQATT; CDR2 reads SNEGSKA (reference sequence). The CDR3 extends over 11 amino acids. Here the CDR3 reads CSADNHYEQYF. CDR3 DNA sequence: TGCAGTGCCGACAACCACTACGAGCAGTACTTC.

The chain couples TRBV28 to TRBJ1-5; D may be TRBD1 (5 bases). CDR3 length: 14 residues. V gave up 5 bases and J gave up 5 bases, with 13 bases separating them. From germline, CDR1 is MDHEN and CDR2 SYDVKM. The CDR3 is CASSRGEVYQPQHF. CDR3 sequence (DNA): TGTGCCAGCAGTAGGGGCGAAGTTTATCAGCCCCAGCATTTT.

This clonotype was seen ten or more times. The V gene is TRBV28, the J gene TRBJ1-2; maybe TRBD1 (6 bases). Trimming shortened V by 8 bases and J by 4 bases, and 20 bases separated the two germline ends. This CDR3 spans 15 amino acids. Germline assignment: CDR1 MDHEN and CDR2 SYDVKM. The CDR3: CASEEGGRMVYGYTF. The CDR3, as DNA: TGTGCCAGCGAAGAAGGGGGGCGGATGGTCTATGGCTACACCTTC.

The chain couples TRBV20-1 to TRBJ2-1, with 7 bases matching TRBD2. This CDR3 has 16 amino acids. The germline V gene has CDR1 DFQATT and CDR2 SNEGSKA (reference sequence). The V segment lost 2 bases and the J segment 8 bases; nucleotides outside the gene matches: 15. As DNA, the CDR3 is TGCAGTGCTAGATCCGAGCGGGACCCTTTATCTTATGAGCAGTTCTTC. It yields the protein CSARSERDPLSYEQFF.

This clonotype came up many times. The chain recombines TRBV28 with TRBJ1-1; no clear D gene. Germline V gene sequence: CDR1 MDHEN, CDR2 SYDVKM. The length of the CDR3 is 14 residues. V was clipped by 3 bases and J by 6 bases, with 14 bases between them. The CDR3 nucleotides are TGTGCCAGCAGTTTTAACGGGGTGGGCGCTGAAGCTTTCTTT. Translated: CASSFNGVGAEAFF. Complete variable domain (other parts from reference TRBV28 and TRBJ1-1): DVKVTQSSRYLVKRTGEKVFLECVQDMDHENMFWYRQDPGLGLRLIYFSYDVKMKEKGDIPEGYSVSREKKERFSLILESASTNQTSMYLCASSFNGVGAEAFFGQGTRLTVV.

This clonotype was detected a few times. The V gene is TRBV29-1, the J gene TRBJ1-1; TRBD1 is a possible D gene (6 bases). The length of the CDR3 is 13 residues. Between the trimmed V and J ends, which lost 6 bases and 1 base, there was a span of 12 bases. Germline V gene data show CDR1 as SQVTM and CDR2 as ANQGSEA. CDR3 amino acids: CSVGRTENTEAFF. CDR3 bases: TGCAGCGTGGGAAGGACAGAGAACACTGAAGCTTTCTTT.